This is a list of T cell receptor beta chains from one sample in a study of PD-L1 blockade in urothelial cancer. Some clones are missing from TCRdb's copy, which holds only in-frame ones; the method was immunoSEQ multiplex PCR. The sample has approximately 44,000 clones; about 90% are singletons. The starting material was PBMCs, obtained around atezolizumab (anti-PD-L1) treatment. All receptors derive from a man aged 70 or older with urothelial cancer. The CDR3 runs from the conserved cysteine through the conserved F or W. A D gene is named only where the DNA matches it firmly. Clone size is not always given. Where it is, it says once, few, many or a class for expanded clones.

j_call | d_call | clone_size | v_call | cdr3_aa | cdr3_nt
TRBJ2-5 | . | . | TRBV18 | CASSPWAAGETQYF | TGTGCCAGCTCACCATGGGCGGCGGGGGAGACCCAGTACTTC
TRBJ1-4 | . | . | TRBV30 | CAWSAPWGEEKLFF | TGTGCCTGGAGTGCCCCCTGGGGGGAAGAAAAACTGTTTTTT
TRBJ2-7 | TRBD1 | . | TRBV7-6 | CASSSGQGAASDEQYF | TGTGCCAGCAGCTCCGGACAGGGGGCCGCAAGCGACGAGCAGTACTTC
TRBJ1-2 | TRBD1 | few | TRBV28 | CASRQGASGYTF | TGTGCCAGCCGACAGGGGGCCTCTGGCTACACCTTC
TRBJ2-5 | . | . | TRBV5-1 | CASSRALGVQETQYF | TGCGCCAGCAGTAGGGCCCTCGGGGTCCAAGAGACCCAGTACTTC
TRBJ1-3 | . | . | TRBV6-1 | CASSLTGHGNTIYF | TGTGCCAGCAGCTTAACAGGTCATGGAAACACCATATATTTT
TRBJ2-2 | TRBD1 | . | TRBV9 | CASTTGGTQSGELFF | TGTGCCAGCACGACAGGGGGCACGCAGTCCGGGGAGCTGTTTTTT
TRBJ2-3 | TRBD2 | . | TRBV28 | CASSFRTVGLAGAPKRTTDTQYF | TGTGCCAGCAGTTTCCGCACTGTAGGCTTAGCGGGGGCCCCCAAGAGGACAACAGATACGCAGTATTTT
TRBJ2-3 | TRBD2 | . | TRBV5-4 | CASSPGTTSTDTQYF | TGTGCCAGCAGCCCCGGGACTACTAGCACAGATACGCAGTATTTT
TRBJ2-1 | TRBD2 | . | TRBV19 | CASTYSGRAYNEQFF | TGTGCCAGTACCTATAGCGGGAGAGCCTACAATGAGCAGTTCTTC
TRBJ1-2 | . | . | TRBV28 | CASSFLTSGSQLAGYTF | TGTGCCAGCAGTTTCCTTACATCAGGGTCCCAGCTAGCGGGCTACACCTTC
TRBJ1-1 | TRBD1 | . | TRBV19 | CASSINRGVTEAFF | TGTGCCAGTAGTATCAACAGGGGAGTCACTGAAGCTTTCTTT
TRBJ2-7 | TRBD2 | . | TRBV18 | CASSPRTSGSAQYF | TGTGCCAGCTCACCCCGGACTAGCGGCTCTGCCCAGTACTTC
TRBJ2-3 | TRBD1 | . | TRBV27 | CASSPRLRDRLTDTQYF | TGTGCCAGCAGCCCTAGGCTCCGGGACAGACTCACAGATACGCAGTATTTT
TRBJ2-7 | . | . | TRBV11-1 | CASSLQRVPSYEQYF | TGTGCCAGCAGCTTACAGCGGGTTCCCTCCTACGAGCAGTACTTC
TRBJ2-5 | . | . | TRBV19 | CASSITGLETQYF | TGTGCCAGTAGTATAACAGGGTTGGAGACCCAGTACTTC
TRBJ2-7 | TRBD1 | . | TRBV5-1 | CASSTSTGGLYEQYF | TGCGCCAGCAGTACCTCGACAGGGGGGCTTTACGAGCAGTACTTC
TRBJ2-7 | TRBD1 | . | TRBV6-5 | CASKPRQGGSYEQYF | TGTGCCAGCAAGCCACGACAGGGGGGCTCCTACGAGCAGTACTTC
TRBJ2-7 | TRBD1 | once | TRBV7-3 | CASSIRTGPNAYEQYF | TGTGCCAGCAGCATCCGGACAGGACCAAATGCCTACGAGCAGTACTTC
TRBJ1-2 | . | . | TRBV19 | CASSIDLGVYGYTF | TGTGCCAGTAGTATAGATCTAGGAGTTTATGGCTACACCTTC
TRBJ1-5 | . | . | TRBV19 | CASSPWTASNQPQHF | TGTGCCAGTAGCCCCTGGACAGCCAGCAATCAGCCCCAGCATTTT
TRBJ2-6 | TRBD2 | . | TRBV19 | CASSPGVAGGSSGANVLTF | TGTGCCAGTAGCCCGGGGGTAGCGGGAGGAAGCTCTGGGGCCAACGTCCTGACTTTC